Shown below are 28 T cell receptor beta chains from a single sample sequenced in a study of blood T cell repertoires in COVID-19. Using immunoSEQ multiplex PCR, the repertoire was profiled, and TCRdb retains in-frame clones only, with some absent. The sample includes 200,000 to 250,000 clones, about four fifths of them seen just once. What was sequenced was peripheral blood. The receptors derive from a man in his fifties with acute or convalescent COVID-19.

This chain links TRBV3-1 (or the pseudogene TRBV3-2) with TRBJ1-2; D not certain. CDR3 length: 13 amino acids. V was trimmed by 1 base and J by 8 bases, leaving 11 bases between them. Per the germline V gene, CDR1 is LGHDT and CDR2 is YNNKEL (reference sequence). This CDR3 is CASSQVFARGYTF. The CDR3 DNA reads TGTGCCAGCAGCCAAGTTTTTGCGCGAGGCTACACCTTC.

The chain has TRBV15 and TRBJ1-3; D uncertain. The CDR3 is 13 residues long. CDR1 and CDR2 (germline): LNHNV, YYDKDF (reference sequence). V lost 0 bases, J lost 5 bases, and 5 bases lay in between. This chain's CDR3 is CATSRDPRNTIYF. DNA of the CDR3: TGTGCCACCAGCAGAGATCCTAGAAACACCATATATTTT.

The table lists this clone with a few counts. The V call is TRBV6-5, the J call TRBJ1-2; the D gene is possibly TRBD1 (6 bases). Germline assignment: CDR1 MNHEY and CDR2 SVGAGI. The CDR3 totals 11 residues. Trimming removed 8 bases at V and 14 bases at J, with 18 bases between. This CDR3 reads CASAVFGQQTF. For the CDR3, the DNA is TGTGCCAGCGCCGTTTTCGGACAGCAAACCTTC.

V usage is TRBV7-9 and J usage is TRBJ1-2; 7 bases agree with TRBD1. CDR1 is SEHNR and CDR2 is FQNEAQ in the germline V gene (reference sequence). Germline trimming cut 5 bases from V and 8 bases from J; bases unmatched to any gene: 14. This CDR3 comprises 15 residues. The CDR3 reads CASSLVGQATSGYTF. The CDR3 DNA reads TGTGCCAGCAGCCTAGTCGGACAGGCGACTTCGGGCTACACCTTC. Variable domain in full (rest from reference TRBV7-9 and TRBJ1-2): DTGVSQNPRHKITKRGQNVTFRCDPISEHNRLYWYRQTLGQGPEFLTYFQNEAQLEKSRLLSDRFSAERPKGSFSTLEIQRTEQGDSAMYLCASSLVGQATSGYTFGSGTRLTVV.

The chain is built from TRBV10-2 and TRBJ2-7, with a tentative D call TRBD2 (6 bases). This CDR3 comprises 13 residues. CDR1 is WSHSY and CDR2 is SAAADI in the germline V gene. The V gene lost 3 bases and the J gene lost 2 bases, with 8 bases spanning the gap. The CDR3, as DNA: TGCGCCAGCAGTGAATGGGGGGCCTACGAGCAGTACTTC. Amino acid sequence: CASSEWGAYEQYF.

V gene TRBV24-1 combines with J gene TRBJ2-1; 14 positions match TRBD2. Germline V CDR1 and CDR2: KGHDR, SFDVKD. V shed 9 bases and J 7 bases; nucleotides not matched to a gene: 10. The CDR3 totals 16 residues. DNA of the CDR3: TGTGCCACCGAGGGGGGGGGACTAGCGGGAGCAAATGAGCAGTTCTTC. It encodes CATEGGGLAGANEQFF.

This clone showed up just a few times. The chain has TRBV6-4 and TRBJ2-2; 9 nucleotides line up with TRBD1. The CDR3 runs to 14 residues. Looked up from germline, CDR1 is MRHNA and CDR2 is SNTAGT. The junction had 6 bases not matched to a gene; V was cut back by 10 bases and J by 3 bases. DNA of the CDR3: TGTGCCACGGGCCGGACAGGGGACACCGGGGAGCTGTTTTTT. It translates to CATGRTGDTGELFF.

The chain joins TRBV28 to TRBJ2-1; 9 nucleotides align to TRBD2. The CDR3 has 14 residues. V was clipped by 6 bases and J by 3 bases; unmatched bases: 3. Germline CDR1 is MDHEN and CDR2 is SYDVKM. The CDR3 here is CASRGAGGYNEQFF. In DNA form, the CDR3 reads TGTGCCAGCAGGGGAGCGGGAGGCTACAATGAGCAGTTCTTC.

The genes are TRBV18 and TRBJ1-5; 8 nucleotides match TRBD1. Germline CDR1 is KGHSH and CDR2 is LQKENI. This CDR3 has 14 residues. Trimming removed 3 bases from V and 5 bases from J; junction bases left unmatched: 3. The chain's CDR3 is CASSPTGEDQPQHF. The CDR3 coding sequence is TGTGCCAGCTCACCGACAGGGGAGGATCAGCCCCAGCATTTT.

The chain recombines TRBV27 with TRBJ2-2; D not certain. Germline V lookup: CDR1 MNHEY, CDR2 SMNVEV (reference sequence). The CDR3 loop spans 13 amino acids. Trimming removed 3 bases from V and 7 bases from J, with 9 bases in between. The CDR3 bases are TGTGCCAGCAGTTTTGGAGTGGGCGGGGAGCTGTTTTTT. Protein: CASSFGVGGELFF.

The V gene is TRBV5-1, the J gene TRBJ2-5; a weak D match, TRBD2 (7 bases). The CDR3 totals 14 residues. The V and J ends lost 3 bases and 5 bases respectively, with 14 bases between them. CDR1 and CDR2 (germline): SGHRS, YFSETQ. In DNA form, the CDR3 reads TGCGCCAGCAGCTGGGGGGGCGATAGGGAGACCCAGTACTTC. Amino acid sequence: CASSWGGDRETQYF.

The chain is built from TRBV11-2 and TRBJ2-1; D is unresolved. With 0 bases removed from V and 9 bases from J, the gap between germline ends came to 6 bases. The germline V gene has CDR1 SGHAT and CDR2 FQNNGV. The CDR3 loop spans 12 amino acids. CDR3 protein: CASSLERGEQFF. The CDR3 nucleotides read TGTGCCAGCAGCTTAGAGAGAGGTGAGCAGTTCTTC.

The sample holds one count of this clone. In nucleotides, the CDR3 is TGTGCCAGCAGTTTAGTGGCGGGGGTGTACAATGAGCAGTTCTTC. Translating it yields CASSLVAGVYNEQFF. V gene TRBV27 combines with J gene TRBJ2-1; 7 bases align to TRBD2. This CDR3 region has 15 residues. The junction had 5 bases not matched to a gene; V was cut back by 2 bases and J by 4 bases. Per the germline V gene, CDR1 is MNHEY and CDR2 is SMNVEV (reference sequence).

This chain links TRBV18 with TRBJ2-7; 9 positions agree with TRBD1. The ends lost 4 bases at V and 2 bases at J; junction bases unmatched: 9. Looked up from germline, CDR1 is KGHSH and CDR2 is LQKENI. The CDR3 is 16 amino acids. CDR3: CASSQGQGYSTYEQYF. The CDR3 region has the DNA TGTGCCAGCTCACAGGGACAGGGTTATTCCACCTACGAGCAGTACTTC.

V gene TRBV27 combines with J gene TRBJ1-2; 8 nucleotides line up with TRBD1. This CDR3 contains 12 residues. CDR1 and CDR2 (germline): MNHEY, SMNVEV (reference sequence). The V segment lost 9 bases and the J segment 11 bases; nucleotides outside the gene matches: 11. CDR3 in amino acids: CASTGTGSGYTF. For the CDR3, the DNA is TGTGCCAGTACCGGGACAGGTAGCGGGTACACCTTC.

In its sample, this clone was seen once. The chain combines TRBV28 with TRBJ1-3; 7 bases map to TRBD1. V lost 3 bases and J lost 2; bases outside the gene matches: 4. From germline, CDR1 is MDHEN and CDR2 SYDVKM. The CDR3 sequence is 15 residues long. CDR3 DNA sequence: TGTGCCAGCAGTTTTGGGACAGTGCCTGGAAACACCATATATTTT. It codes for CASSFGTVPGNTIYF. Variable domain in full (rest from reference TRBV28 and TRBJ1-3): DVKVTQSSRYLVKRTGEKVFLECVQDMDHENMFWYRQDPGLGLRLIYFSYDVKMKEKGDIPEGYSVSREKKERFSLILESASTNQTSMYLCASSFGTVPGNTIYFGEGSWLTVV.

This clone appeared once. The V gene is TRBV7-3, the J gene TRBJ2-3, with D perhaps matching TRBD1 (6 bases). Deletions cut 5 bases from V and 6 bases from J, with 18 bases between. The CDR3 runs to 15 residues. Germline V lookup: CDR1 SGHTA, CDR2 FQGTGA. Here the CDR3 reads CASSPQVGALDTQYF. Written as DNA, the CDR3 is TGTGCCAGCAGCCCCCAAGTGGGGGCCTTGGATACGCAGTATTTT. The full variable domain, completed using reference TRBV7-3 and TRBJ2-3, is GAGVSQTPSNKVTEKGKYVELRCDPISGHTALYWYRQSLGQGPEFLIYFQGTGAADDSGLPNDRFFAVRPEGSVSTLKIQRTERGDSAVYLCASSPQVGALDTQYFGPGTRLTVL.

This chain connects TRBV4-1 to TRBJ2-7, with D perhaps TRBD1 (6 bases). Germline values: CDR1 MGHRA, CDR2 YSYEKL. This CDR3 region has 15 residues. Deletions cut 4 bases from V and 3 bases from J, with 16 bases between. CDR3 protein: CASSPGTTSSYEQYF. The CDR3 region has the DNA TGCGCCAGCAGCCCGGGGACAACGAGTAGCTACGAGCAGTACTTC.

The chain recombines TRBV27 with TRBJ2-7; 8 nucleotides align to TRBD2. Germline CDR1 MNHEY, CDR2 SMNVEV (reference sequence). The CDR3 runs to 13 residues. J lost 1 base, V lost 5 bases, and 1 base had no gene match. The CDR3 bases are TGTGCCAGCAGTACTAGCGGATCCTACGAGCAGTACTTC. Translating gives CASSTSGSYEQYF.

In its sample, this clone was seen once. The V and J genes are TRBV12-3 or TRBV12-4 and TRBJ1-2; 7 nucleotides agree with TRBD1. With V trimmed by 7 bases and J by 3 bases, 5 bases remained unmatched. This CDR3 is 13 amino acids long. The CDR3 DNA follows: TGTGCCAGCATCCAAACAGGGGACTATGGCTACACCTTC. Its protein product is CASIQTGDYGYTF.

This chain links TRBV5-4 with TRBJ1-1; D possibly corresponds to TRBD1 (6 bases). Trimming pared 0 bases from V and 1 base from J, leaving 13 bases between. The CDR3 loop spans 16 amino acids. The germline V gene has CDR1 SGHNT and CDR2 YYREEE (reference sequence). CDR3 nucleotides: TGTGCCAGCAGCTTGGACCCCGGGACAAGGAACACTGAAGCTTTCTTT. This encodes CASSLDPGTRNTEAFF.

The gene calls are TRBV10-2 and TRBJ2-2, with D perhaps matching TRBD2 (6 bases). Germline values: CDR1 WSHSY, CDR2 SAAADI. Trimming cost V 10 bases and J 3 bases, with 12 bases left between them. The CDR3 covers 13 residues. CDR3 region: CATRREHTGELFF. The CDR3 bases are TGCGCCACCCGGAGGGAGCACACCGGGGAGCTGTTTTTT.

Only a few counts were recorded for this clone. The CDR3 sequence is CASSQRAGGYTF. CDR3 sequence (DNA): TGTGCCAGCAGCCAACGGGCGGGTGGCTACACCTTC. This sequence joins TRBV4-2 and TRBJ1-2; D unresolved. Germline-derived CDR1 and CDR2 are LGHNA and YNFKEQ. V shed 2 bases and J shed 7 bases, with 8 bases lying between them. The CDR3 length is 12 residues.

The rearrangement joins TRBV7-3 to TRBJ2-1; D is perhaps TRBD2 (6 bases). The CDR3 runs 11 residues. V shed 4 bases and J shed 10 bases, with 8 bases lying between them. The germline gives CDR1 SGHTA, CDR2 FQGTGA. CDR3 sequence: CASSSGGEQFF. CDR3 DNA sequence: TGTGCCAGCAGCTCTGGAGGGGAGCAGTTCTTC. Looking up the rest from reference TRBV7-3 and TRBJ2-1 gives the full variable domain: GAGVSQTPSNKVTEKGKYVELRCDPISGHTALYWYRQSLGQGPEFLIYFQGTGAADDSGLPNDRFFAVRPEGSVSTLKIQRTERGDSAVYLCASSSGGEQFFGPGTRLTVL.

This clone appeared a single time. The same CDR3 arises from other DNA sequences in this sample as well. The V gene is TRBV18, the J gene TRBJ1-5; D is perhaps TRBD1 (6 bases). The CDR3 contains 15 residues. The germline CDR1 and CDR2 sequences are KGHSH and LQKENI. Trimming cost V 5 bases and J 6 bases, with 17 bases left between them. CDR3 DNA sequence: TGTGCCAGCTCAGAGGGGCAGGGGCAAAGTCAGCCCCAGCATTTT. It is translated as CASSEGQGQSQPQHF.

V gene TRBV6-5 combines with J gene TRBJ1-6; D is unclear. Trimming removed 0 bases at V and 7 bases at J, with 10 bases between. This CDR3 has 15 amino acids. The V gene's germline CDR1 is MNHEY and CDR2 SVGAGI. The DNA for the CDR3 is TGTGCCAGCAGTTACTCGACTACGCGGAATTCACCCCTCCACTTT. Protein: CASSYSTTRNSPLHF.

The gene calls are TRBV29-1 and TRBJ2-7; D unclear. The CDR3 is made up of 12 amino acids. Per germline, CDR1 SQVTM and CDR2 ANQGSEA. Trimming took off 4 bases at V and 2 bases at J, with 9 bases between the two ends. CDR3 sequence (DNA): TGCAGCGTTGGAGTCAGCGCCTACGAGCAGTACTTC. Translating gives CSVGVSAYEQYF.

The J gene is TRBJ1-1, the V gene TRBV6-5; no definite D call. The CDR3 has 14 residues. The V end was cut by 7 bases, the J end by 2 bases, with 14 bases between. Germline CDR1 and CDR2: MNHEY and SVGAGI. CDR3 DNA sequence: TGTGCCAGCACCCCTCCCCGGGGAAACACTGAAGCTTTCTTT. This gives the protein CASTPPRGNTEAFF.